A selection of T cell receptor beta chains follows, all from one sample in a study of shared T cell receptors in the human thymus. Profiling relied on immunoSEQ multiplex PCR, and the TCRdb table lists in-frame clones only, not all of them. The sample has 500,000 to 550,000 clones, approximately 80% seen once. The data were also submitted as part of a second study, on human thymus T cells.

Sequencing was carried out using thymocytes. These receptors were obtained from a boy under two years old with a congenital heart defect. Each CDR3 is given with its conserved first and last residue. Each record gives: V gene, J gene, D gene, clone size, CDR3 DNA, CDR3 protein. The D gene is left open where the match is weak. Rows give clone size only sometimes, using once, few, many, or a class for an expanded clone.

v_call: TRBV28; j_call: TRBJ2-7; d_call: NA; clone_size: few; cdr3_nt: TGTGCCAGCACCTCATTGGGGACTGGCCGCTACGAGCAGTACTTC; cdr3_aa: CASTSLGTGRYEQYF
v_call: TRBV5-1; j_call: TRBJ1-4; d_call: TRBD1; clone_size: NA; cdr3_nt: TGCGCCAGCAGCCCGGGACAGGGAAACGAAAAACTGTTTTTT; cdr3_aa: CASSPGQGNEKLFF
v_call: TRBV6-4; j_call: TRBJ2-5; d_call: TRBD1; clone_size: NA; cdr3_nt: TGTGCCAGCAATCCGGGACAGGGGATGGAGACCCAGTACTTC; cdr3_aa: CASNPGQGMETQYF
v_call: TRBV2; j_call: TRBJ1-1; d_call: NA; clone_size: NA; cdr3_nt: TGTGCCAGCAGGAGGCCCAGCGGGTCGAACACTGAAGCTTTCTTT; cdr3_aa: CASRRPSGSNTEAFF
v_call: TRBV29-1; j_call: TRBJ2-7; d_call: NA; clone_size: NA; cdr3_nt: TGCAGCGTTGAAGGACATCCTCAGGGTAACGAGCAGTACTTC; cdr3_aa: CSVEGHPQGNEQYF
v_call: TRBV5-4; j_call: TRBJ2-3; d_call: NA; clone_size: NA; cdr3_nt: TGTGCCAGCAGCTTTGGCAGGGGGGTCTCAGATACGCAGTATTTT; cdr3_aa: CASSFGRGVSDTQYF
v_call: TRBV15; j_call: TRBJ2-3; d_call: TRBD2; clone_size: NA; cdr3_nt: TGTGCCACCAGCAGAGATCTAGCGGGAGTGAGAGGCCCCAGCACAGATACGCAGTATTTT; cdr3_aa: CATSRDLAGVRGPSTDTQYF
v_call: TRBV19; j_call: TRBJ1-1; d_call: TRBD1; clone_size: NA; cdr3_nt: TGTGCCACCGCCGGGACAGGGGACACTGAAGCTTTCTTT; cdr3_aa: CATAGTGDTEAFF
v_call: TRBV4-1; j_call: TRBJ2-1; d_call: NA; clone_size: NA; cdr3_nt: TGCGCCAGCAGCCAATGGGGCCTACTTGGCGCTGGGAATGAGCAGTTCTTC; cdr3_aa: CASSQWGLLGAGNEQFF
v_call: TRBV29-1; j_call: TRBJ2-7; d_call: TRBD1; clone_size: NA; cdr3_nt: TGCAGCGTTGTCCCCGCAGGGGGCAATGACTACGAGCAGTACTTC; cdr3_aa: CSVVPAGGNDYEQYF
v_call: TRBV19; j_call: TRBJ2-1; d_call: TRBD2; clone_size: NA; cdr3_nt: TGTGCCAGTATCCCAAACTCCGGGACTAGCTCCCATGAGCAGTTCTTC; cdr3_aa: CASIPNSGTSSHEQFF
v_call: TRBV29-1; j_call: TRBJ2-7; d_call: NA; clone_size: few; cdr3_nt: TGCAGCGTTGTTGAGGGTTTGGGTCAAGACGGCTCCTACGAGCAGTACTTC; cdr3_aa: CSVVEGLGQDGSYEQYF
v_call: TRBV30; j_call: TRBJ2-1; d_call: NA; clone_size: NA; cdr3_nt: TGTGCCTGGAACGGCGAGACTACCCTTAGGAATGAGCAGTTCTTC; cdr3_aa: CAWNGETTLRNEQFF
v_call: TRBV7-9; j_call: TRBJ2-3; d_call: TRBD1; clone_size: NA; cdr3_nt: TGTGCCACATCAGAGGGGGCTACTCCCGATACGCAGTATTTT; cdr3_aa: CATSEGATPDTQYF
v_call: TRBV18; j_call: TRBJ2-7; d_call: NA; clone_size: NA; cdr3_nt: TGTGCCAGCTCCCGCTCCCCGGAGGGGAACGAGCAGTACTTC; cdr3_aa: CASSRSPEGNEQYF
v_call: TRBV2; j_call: TRBJ2-7; d_call: NA; clone_size: NA; cdr3_nt: TGTGCCAGCGGGCTGGAGGGCCTGACTTCCTACGAGCAGTACTTC; cdr3_aa: CASGLEGLTSYEQYF
v_call: TRBV7-9; j_call: TRBJ2-5; d_call: NA; clone_size: NA; cdr3_nt: TGTGCCAGCAGCCCCAGGGTTCCTCGGCGGCAAGAGACCCAGTACTTC; cdr3_aa: CASSPRVPRRQETQYF
v_call: TRBV11-2; j_call: TRBJ2-6; d_call: TRBD2; clone_size: NA; cdr3_nt: TGTGCCAGCAGCTCCCGACTAGCGGGAGTTTCTGGGGCCAACGTCCTGACTTTC; cdr3_aa: CASSSRLAGVSGANVLTF
v_call: TRBV6-5; j_call: TRBJ2-7; d_call: NA; clone_size: NA; cdr3_nt: TGTGCCAGCCGGGACAAGATCACCTACGAGCAGTACTTC; cdr3_aa: CASRDKITYEQYF
v_call: TRBV27; j_call: TRBJ1-4; d_call: TRBD1; clone_size: NA; cdr3_nt: TGTGCCAGCAGTCCGGTAAAAGGGGGCCGGAGGGGGGAAAAACTGTTTTTT; cdr3_aa: CASSPVKGGRRGEKLFF
v_call: TRBV5-4; j_call: TRBJ2-5; d_call: NA; clone_size: NA; cdr3_nt: TGTGCCAGCAGCTTGGATGGGGGCAAGACCCAAGAGACCCAGTACTTC; cdr3_aa: CASSLDGGKTQETQYF
v_call: TRBV2; j_call: TRBJ1-2; d_call: NA; clone_size: once; cdr3_nt: TGTGCCAGCAGTTCTACAGGGAAGGGAGACACCTTC; cdr3_aa: CASSSTGKGDTF
v_call: TRBV6-1; j_call: TRBJ2-2; d_call: TRBD2; clone_size: NA; cdr3_nt: TGTGCCAGCAGTGAGCCATTTACTAGCGCTGGGGAGCTGTTTTTT; cdr3_aa: CASSEPFTSAGELFF